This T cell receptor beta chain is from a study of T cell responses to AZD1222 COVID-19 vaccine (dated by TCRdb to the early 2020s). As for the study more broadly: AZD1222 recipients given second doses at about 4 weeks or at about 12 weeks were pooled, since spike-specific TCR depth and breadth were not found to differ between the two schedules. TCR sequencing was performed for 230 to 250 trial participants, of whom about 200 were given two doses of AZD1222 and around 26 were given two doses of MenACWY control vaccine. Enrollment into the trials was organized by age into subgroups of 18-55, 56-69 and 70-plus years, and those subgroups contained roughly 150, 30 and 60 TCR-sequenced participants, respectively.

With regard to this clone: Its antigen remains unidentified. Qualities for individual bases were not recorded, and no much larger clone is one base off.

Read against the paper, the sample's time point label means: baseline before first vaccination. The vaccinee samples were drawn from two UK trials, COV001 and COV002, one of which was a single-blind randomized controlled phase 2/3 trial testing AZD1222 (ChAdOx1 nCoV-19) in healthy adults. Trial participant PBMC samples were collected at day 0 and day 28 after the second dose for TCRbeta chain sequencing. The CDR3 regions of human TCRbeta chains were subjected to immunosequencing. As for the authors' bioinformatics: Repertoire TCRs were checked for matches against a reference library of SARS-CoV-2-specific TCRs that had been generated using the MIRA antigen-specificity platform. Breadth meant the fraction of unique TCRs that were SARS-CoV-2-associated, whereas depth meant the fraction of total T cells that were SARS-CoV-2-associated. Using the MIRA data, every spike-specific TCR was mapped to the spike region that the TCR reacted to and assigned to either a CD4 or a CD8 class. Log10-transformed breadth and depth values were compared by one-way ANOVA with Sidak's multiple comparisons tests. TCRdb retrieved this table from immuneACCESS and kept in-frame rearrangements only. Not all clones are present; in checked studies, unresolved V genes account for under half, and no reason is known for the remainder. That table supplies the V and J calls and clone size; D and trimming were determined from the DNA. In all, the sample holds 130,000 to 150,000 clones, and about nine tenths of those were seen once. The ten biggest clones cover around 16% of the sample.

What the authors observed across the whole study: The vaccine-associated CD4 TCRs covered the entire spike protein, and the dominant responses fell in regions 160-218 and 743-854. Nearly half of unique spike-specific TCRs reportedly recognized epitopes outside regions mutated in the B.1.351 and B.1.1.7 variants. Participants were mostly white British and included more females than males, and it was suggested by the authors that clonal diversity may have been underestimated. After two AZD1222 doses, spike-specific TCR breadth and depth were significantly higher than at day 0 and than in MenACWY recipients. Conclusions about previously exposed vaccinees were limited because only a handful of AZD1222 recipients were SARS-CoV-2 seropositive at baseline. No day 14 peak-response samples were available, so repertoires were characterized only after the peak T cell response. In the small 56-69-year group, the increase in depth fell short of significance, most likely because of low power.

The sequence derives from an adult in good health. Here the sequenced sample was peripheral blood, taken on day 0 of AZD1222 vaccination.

The encoded CDR3 is CASSLNVEGEAFF. The nucleotide sequence is given as TGCGCCAGCAGCTTAAATGTGGAGGGCGAAGCTTTCTTT. The receptor chain draws on TRBV5-1 and TRBJ1-1, with the D gene not confidently named. CDR1 and CDR2 (SGHRS, YFSETQ) derive from the germline V gene. The CDR3 measures 13 amino acids from cysteine to phenylalanine. This entry keeps only the CDR3 DNA: 39 bases, framed from base 1. The V and J ends are trimmed by 2 bases and 8 bases, leaving 13 bases between them. The variable domain in full, with residues beyond the CDR3 obtained from the reference TRBV5-1 and TRBJ1-1 genes, is KAGVTQTPRYLIKTRGQQVTLSCSPISGHRSVSWYQQTPGQGLQFLFEYFSETQRNKGNFPGRFSGRQFSNSRSEMNVSTLELGDSALYLCASSLNVEGEAFFGQGTRLTVV.